These T cell receptor beta chains were read from a single sample in a study of blood T cell repertoires in COVID-19. Libraries were prepared by immunoSEQ multiplex PCR; TCRdb keeps only in-frame clonotypes and omits some of them. The table records almost 300,000 clones, over 85% of them present only once. What was sequenced was peripheral blood. These receptors came from a young woman with COVID-19, enrolled during active disease. Both conserved end residues are part of each CDR3. The D gene is left open where the match is weak. Clone size is stated in some rows and not others, as once, few, many or a class when expanded.

j_gene | v_gene | d_gene | abundance | CDR3aa | CDR3nt
TRBJ1-1 | TRBV5-5 | TRBD1 | once | CASSRTGWTYTEAFF | TGTGCCAGCTCTCGGACAGGGTGGACGTACACTGAAGCTTTCTTT
TRBJ2-1 | TRBV11-2 | - | once | CASSLDAGADGGEQFF | TGTGCCAGCAGCTTAGATGCGGGGGCGGATGGAGGTGAGCAGTTCTTC
TRBJ1-2 | TRBV19 | - | - | CASTQTNYGYTF | TGTGCCAGTACCCAGACTAACTATGGCTACACCTTC
TRBJ2-1 | TRBV5-5 | TRBD2 | - | CASSLGTSGGRGEQFF | TGTGCCAGCAGCCTCGGGACTAGCGGGGGCCGTGGTGAGCAGTTCTTC
TRBJ2-1 | TRBV21-1 | - | once | CASTRTSGGGNEQFF | TGTGCCAGCACCCGGACTAGCGGGGGGGGGAATGAGCAGTTCTTC
TRBJ2-2 | TRBV19 | TRBD1 | - | CASRDPGTGHTGELFF | TGTGCCAGTAGGGACCCCGGGACAGGGCACACCGGGGAGCTGTTTTTT
TRBJ1-6 | TRBV6-7 | - | - | CASTYAILNSPLHF | TGTGCCAGCACCTACGCCATACTTAATTCACCCCTCCACTTT
TRBJ2-7 | TRBV5-3 | - | - | CARMQTGPYEQYF | TGTGCCAGAATGCAGACAGGACCGTACGAGCAGTACTTC
TRBJ1-3 | TRBV18 | TRBD1 | - | CASSPEQGFYGNTIYF | TGTGCCAGCTCACCAGAACAGGGGTTTTACGGAAACACCATATATTTT
TRBJ2-7 | TRBV7-6 | TRBD1 | - | CASSPGTAEYEQYF | TGTGCCAGCAGCCCCGGGACAGCCGAATACGAGCAGTACTTC